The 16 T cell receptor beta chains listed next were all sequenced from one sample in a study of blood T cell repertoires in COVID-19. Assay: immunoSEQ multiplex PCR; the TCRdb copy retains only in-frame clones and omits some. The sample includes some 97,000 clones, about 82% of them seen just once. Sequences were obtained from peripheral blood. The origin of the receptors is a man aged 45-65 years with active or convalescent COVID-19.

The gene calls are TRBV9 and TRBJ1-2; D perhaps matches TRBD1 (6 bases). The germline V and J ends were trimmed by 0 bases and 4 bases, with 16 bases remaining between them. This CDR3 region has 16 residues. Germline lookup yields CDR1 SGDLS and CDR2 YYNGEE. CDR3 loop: CASSVEGVSQSYGYTF. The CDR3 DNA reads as TGTGCCAGCAGCGTAGAGGGGGTGTCGCAGAGCTATGGCTACACCTTC.

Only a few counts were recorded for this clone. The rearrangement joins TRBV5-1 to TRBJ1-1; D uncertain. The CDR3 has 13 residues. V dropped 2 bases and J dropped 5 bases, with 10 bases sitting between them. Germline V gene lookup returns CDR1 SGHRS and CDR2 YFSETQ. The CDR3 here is CASSLEGETEAFF. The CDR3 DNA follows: TGCGCCAGCAGCTTAGAGGGAGAGACTGAAGCTTTCTTT. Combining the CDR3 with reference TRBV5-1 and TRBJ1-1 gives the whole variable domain KAGVTQTPRYLIKTRGQQVTLSCSPISGHRSVSWYQQTPGQGLQFLFEYFSETQRNKGNFPGRFSGRQFSNSRSEMNVSTLELGDSALYLCASSLEGETEAFFGQGTRLTVV.

The chain's CDR3 is CASSAGGTSGADTQYF. In DNA, the CDR3 is TGTGCCAGCAGTGCCGGAGGGACTAGCGGAGCAGATACGCAGTATTTT. The chain has TRBV25-1 and TRBJ2-3; 11 bases map to TRBD2. The ends lost 4 bases at V and 4 bases at J; junction bases unmatched: 7. This CDR3 comprises 16 residues. Germline CDR1 is MGHDK and CDR2 is SYGVNS. The variable domain in full, with the rest retrieved from reference TRBV25-1 and TRBJ2-3, is EADIYQTPRYLVIGTGKKITLECSQTMGHDKMYWYQQDPGMELHLIHYSYGVNSTEKGDLSSESTVSRIRTEHFPLTLESARPSHTSQYLCASSAGGTSGADTQYFGPGTRLTVL.

This CDR3 reads CASSADSGQSTDTQYF. The CDR3 nucleotides are TGTGCCAGCAGCGCGGATTCGGGACAGTCCACAGATACGCAGTATTTT. The chain links TRBV9 to TRBJ2-3, with 7 bases identical to TRBD1. The CDR3 has 16 residues. Germline V gene sequence: CDR1 SGDLS, CDR2 YYNGEE. The V gene end was trimmed by 3 bases and the J gene end by 2 bases; junction bases not matched to a gene: 9. The full variable domain, rest sourced from reference TRBV9 and TRBJ2-3, is DSGVTQTPKHLITATGQRVTLRCSPRSGDLSVYWYQQSLDQGLQFLIQYYNGEERAKGNILERFSAQQFPDLHSELNLSSLELGDSALYFCASSADSGQSTDTQYFGPGTRLTVL.

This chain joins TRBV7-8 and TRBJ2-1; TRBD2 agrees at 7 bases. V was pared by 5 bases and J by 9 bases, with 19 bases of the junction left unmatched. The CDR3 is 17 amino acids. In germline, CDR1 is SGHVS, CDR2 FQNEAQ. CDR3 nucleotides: TGTGCCAGCAGCCCTGAGGGAGCGGGAAATCGTGGGAGTGAGCAGTTCTTC. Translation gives CASSPEGAGNRGSEQFF.

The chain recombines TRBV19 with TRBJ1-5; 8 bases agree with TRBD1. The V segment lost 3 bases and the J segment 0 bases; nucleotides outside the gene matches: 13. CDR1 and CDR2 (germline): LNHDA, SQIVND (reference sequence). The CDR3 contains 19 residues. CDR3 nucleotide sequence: TGTGCCAGTAGTATGAAGCTAGGACAGGGACTATATAGCAATCAGCCCCAGCATTTT. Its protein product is CASSMKLGQGLYSNQPQHF.

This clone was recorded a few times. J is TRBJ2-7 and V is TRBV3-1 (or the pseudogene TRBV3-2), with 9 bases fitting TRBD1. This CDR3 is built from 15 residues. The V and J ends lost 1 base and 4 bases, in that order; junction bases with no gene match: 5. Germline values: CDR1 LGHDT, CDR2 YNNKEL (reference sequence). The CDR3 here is CASSQAWDREYEQYF. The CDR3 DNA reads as TGTGCCAGCAGCCAAGCGTGGGACAGGGAGTACGAGCAGTACTTC.

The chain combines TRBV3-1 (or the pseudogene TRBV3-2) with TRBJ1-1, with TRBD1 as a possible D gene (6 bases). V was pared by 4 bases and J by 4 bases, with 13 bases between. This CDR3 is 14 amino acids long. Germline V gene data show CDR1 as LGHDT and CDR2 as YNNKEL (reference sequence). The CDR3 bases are TGTGCCAGCAGCCTACAGGGAGTAATCACTGAAGCTTTCTTT. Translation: CASSLQGVITEAFF.

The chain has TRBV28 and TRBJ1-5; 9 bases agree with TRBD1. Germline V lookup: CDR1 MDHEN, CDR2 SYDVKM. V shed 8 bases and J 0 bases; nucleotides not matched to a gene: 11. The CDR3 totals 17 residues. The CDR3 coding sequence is TGTGCCAGCTTACCAGGACAGGGGCTTTATAGCAATCAGCCCCAGCATTTT. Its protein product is CASLPGQGLYSNQPQHF.

Written as DNA, the CDR3 is TGTGCCAGTAGTGCGCAGGGTTGGAACACTGAAGCTTTCTTT. It specifies CASSAQGWNTEAFF. This chain uses TRBV19 with TRBJ1-1; a weak D match, TRBD1 (5 bases). This CDR3 has 14 residues. Trimming took off 5 bases at V and 1 base at J, with 11 bases between the two ends. Germline assignment: CDR1 LNHDA and CDR2 SQIVND (reference sequence).

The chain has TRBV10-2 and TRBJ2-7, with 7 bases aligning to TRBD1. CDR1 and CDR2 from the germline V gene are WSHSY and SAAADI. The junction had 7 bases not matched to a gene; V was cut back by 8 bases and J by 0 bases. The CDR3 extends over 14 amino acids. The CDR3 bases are TGCGCCAGCGCCCCGAGACAGGGCTCCTACGAGCAGTACTTC. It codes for CASAPRQGSYEQYF.

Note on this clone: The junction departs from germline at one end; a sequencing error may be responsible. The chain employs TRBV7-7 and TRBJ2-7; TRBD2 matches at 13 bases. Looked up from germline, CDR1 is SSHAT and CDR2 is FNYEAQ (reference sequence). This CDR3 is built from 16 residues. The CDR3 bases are TGTGCTAGCAGTCCCGGACTAGCGGGAGCAACGGCCGAGCAGTACTTC. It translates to CASSPGLAGATAEQYF. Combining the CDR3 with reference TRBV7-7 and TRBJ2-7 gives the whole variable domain GAGVSQSPRYKVTKRGQDVTLRCDPISSHATLYWYQQALGQGPEFLTYFNYEAQPDKSGLPSDRFSAERPEGSISTLTIQRTEQRDSAMYRCASSPGLAGATAEQYFGPGTRLTVT.

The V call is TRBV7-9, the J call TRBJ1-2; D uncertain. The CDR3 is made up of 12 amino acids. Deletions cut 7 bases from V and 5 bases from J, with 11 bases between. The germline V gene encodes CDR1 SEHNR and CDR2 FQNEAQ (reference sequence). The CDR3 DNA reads TGTGCCAGCACCCTTCTCCAGTATGGCTACACCTTC. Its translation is CASTLLQYGYTF.

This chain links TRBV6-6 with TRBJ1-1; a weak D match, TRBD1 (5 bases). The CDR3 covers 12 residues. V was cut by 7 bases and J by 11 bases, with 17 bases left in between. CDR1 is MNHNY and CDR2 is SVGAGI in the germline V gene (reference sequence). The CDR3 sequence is CASTFNQGEAFF. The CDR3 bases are TGTGCCAGCACCTTTAATCAGGGTGAGGCTTTCTTT.

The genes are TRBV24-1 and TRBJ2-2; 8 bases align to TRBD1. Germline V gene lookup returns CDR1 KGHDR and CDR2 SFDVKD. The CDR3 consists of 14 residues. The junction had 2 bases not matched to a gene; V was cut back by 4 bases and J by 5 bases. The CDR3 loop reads CATSEGQETGELFF. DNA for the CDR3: TGTGCCACCAGTGAGGGACAGGAAACCGGGGAGCTGTTTTTT.

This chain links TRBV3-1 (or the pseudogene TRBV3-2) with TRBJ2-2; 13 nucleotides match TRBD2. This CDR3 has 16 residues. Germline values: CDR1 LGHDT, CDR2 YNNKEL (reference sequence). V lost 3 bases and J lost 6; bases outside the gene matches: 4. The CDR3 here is CASSHWTSGRAGELFF. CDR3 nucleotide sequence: TGTGCCAGCAGCCACTGGACTAGCGGGAGAGCCGGGGAGCTGTTTTTT.